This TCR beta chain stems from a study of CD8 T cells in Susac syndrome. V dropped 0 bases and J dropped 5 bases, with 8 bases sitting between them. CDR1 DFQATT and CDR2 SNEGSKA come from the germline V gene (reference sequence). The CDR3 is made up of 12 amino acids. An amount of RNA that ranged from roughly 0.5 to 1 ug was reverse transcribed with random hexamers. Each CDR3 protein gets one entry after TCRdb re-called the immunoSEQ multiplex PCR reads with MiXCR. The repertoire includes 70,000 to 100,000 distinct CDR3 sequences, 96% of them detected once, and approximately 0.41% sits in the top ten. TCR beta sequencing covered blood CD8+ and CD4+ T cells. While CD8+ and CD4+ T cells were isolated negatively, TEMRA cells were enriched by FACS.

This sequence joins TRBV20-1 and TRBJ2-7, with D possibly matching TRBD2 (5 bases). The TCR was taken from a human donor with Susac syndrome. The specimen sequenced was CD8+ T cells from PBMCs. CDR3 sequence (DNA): TGCAGTGCTAGAGATGAGGGCCACGAGCAGTACTTC. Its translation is CSARDEGHEQYF.